This record looks at one T cell receptor beta chain sequence and its context. TCRdb's table, derived via immunoSEQ multiplex PCR, lists solely in-frame clones and lacks some. The data show about 59,000 clones, more than 90% seen once. The germline V and J ends were trimmed by 1 base and 5 bases, with 8 bases remaining between them. This CDR3 has 13 residues. Germline assignment: CDR1 KGHSH and CDR2 LQKENI. The data were taken from a study of control samples from healthy donors and cancer patients. Specimen: PBMCs. The source is a man aged 35-49 years with colorectal cancer. V usage is TRBV18 and J usage is TRBJ1-1; D remains ambiguous. The CDR3 loop reads CASSPQLGTEAFF. DNA of the CDR3: TGTGCCAGCTCACCACAGTTGGGGACTGAAGCTTTCTTT.